The 28 T cell receptor beta chains presented below share a single source sample, sequenced in a study of blood T cells in healthy people across ages. A sample-barcoded 5' primer and a J-beta primer mix were used in a second PCR of about 7 to 12 cycles. Via MiXCR, TCRdb re-called the 5' RACE reads, giving one row per CDR3 protein. The sample holds under 2 million distinct CDR3 sequences; around 35% are singletons and the top ten take about 11%. The specimen sequenced was blood. Receptors originate from a young woman in good health.

This clonotype was counted only a few times. This chain uses TRBV20-1 with TRBJ1-4; weak D call: TRBD1 (5 bases). Trimming shortened V by 5 bases and J by 7 bases, and 17 bases separated the two germline ends. This CDR3 contains 14 residues. Germline-derived CDR1 and CDR2 are DFQATT and SNEGSKA (reference sequence). The CDR3: CSAWDRLLGEKLFF. CDR3 nucleotide sequence: TGCAGTGCTTGGGACCGGCTGTTAGGTGAAAAACTGTTTTTT.

This clonotype turned up a few times. The chain employs TRBV9 and TRBJ2-1; 9 bases are a match to TRBD2. V trimming: 0 bases; J trimming: 8 bases; junction bases outside the gene matches: 6. The CDR3 covers 15 residues. In germline, CDR1 is SGDLS, CDR2 YYNGEE. The CDR3 region is CASSVGGGALDEQFF. CDR3 bases: TGTGCCAGCAGCGTAGGCGGGGGGGCCCTCGATGAGCAGTTCTTC. Full variable domain (rest looked up from reference TRBV9 and TRBJ2-1): DSGVTQTPKHLITATGQRVTLRCSPRSGDLSVYWYQQSLDQGLQFLIQYYNGEERAKGNILERFSAQQFPDLHSELNLSSLELGDSALYFCASSVGGGALDEQFFGPGTRLTVL.

This sequence joins TRBV4-1 and TRBJ2-1; D remains unclear. CDR1 is MGHRA and CDR2 is YSYEKL in the germline V gene. The V and J ends lost 2 bases and 0 bases respectively, with 8 bases between them. The CDR3 spans 15 residues. Written as DNA, the CDR3 is TGCGCCAGCAGCCAATTCATGGGCTCCTACAATGAGCAGTTCTTC. Protein sequence: CASSQFMGSYNEQFF.

This clonotype was observed a handful of times. The junction shows a germline mismatch at one end, possibly a read error. The V gene is TRBV12-3 or TRBV12-4, the J gene TRBJ2-1, with a possible D match to TRBD1 (6 bases). CDR3 size: 16 residues. CDR3 loop: CAGSSPGQTTYNEQFF. The CDR3, as DNA: TGTGCCGGCAGTTCGCCGGGACAAACCACCTACAATGAGCAGTTCTTC.

This rearrangement joins TRBV9 to TRBJ2-7; 14 bases line up with TRBD2. V trimming: 3 bases; J trimming: 5 bases; junction bases outside the gene matches: 4. From germline, CDR1 is SGDLS and CDR2 YYNGEE. This CDR3 region has 15 residues. This chain's CDR3 is CASSGGLAGVNEQYF. CDR3 DNA: TGTGCCAGCAGCGGGGGACTAGCGGGAGTTAACGAGCAGTACTTC.

This clonotype occurred a few times. This sequence joins TRBV29-1 and TRBJ2-2; D uncertain. The length of the CDR3 is 13 residues. V was pared by 6 bases and J by 7 bases, with 15 bases between. Germline V gene data show CDR1 as SQVTM and CDR2 as ANQGSEA. CDR3 in amino acids: CSVVKTADGELFF. CDR3 nucleotide sequence: TGCAGCGTCGTCAAGACGGCGGACGGGGAGCTGTTTTTT.

This clonotype was seen a few times. The chain joins TRBV7-2 to TRBJ2-1, with D perhaps being TRBD1 or TRBD2 (5 bases each). Germline V CDR1 and CDR2: SGHTA, FQGNSA. There are 12 residues in the CDR3. Trimming removed 6 bases from V and 9 bases from J, with 12 bases in between. CDR3 nucleotide sequence: TGTGCCAGCAGGAGGGGTCTCGGTGAGCAGTTCTTC. It specifies CASRRGLGEQFF.

A few counts support this clonotype. The J gene is TRBJ1-6, the V gene TRBV29-1; 8 nucleotides line up with TRBD1. The CDR3 sequence is 15 residues long. CDR1 and CDR2 from the germline V gene are SQVTM and ANQGSEA. Trimming took 6 bases from V and 9 from J; bases not matched to a gene: 13. The CDR3 DNA reads TGCAGCGTGCGACAGGGGACTTTGGCAAGTTCACCCCTCCACTTT. Translating gives CSVRQGTLASSPLHF.

The chain links TRBV3-1 to TRBJ2-6; no firm D call. The CDR3 is 16 residues long. Germline V lookup: CDR1 LGHDT, CDR2 YNNKEL (reference sequence). V gave up 1 base and J gave up 5 bases, with 12 bases separating them. The DNA of the CDR3 is TGTGCCAGCAGCCAAGTATCTTACGGATGGGCCAACGTCCTGACTTTC. Amino acids: CASSQVSYGWANVLTF.

The chain links TRBV29-1 to TRBJ2-5; 7 nucleotides align to TRBD2. J gave up 2 bases and V 7 bases, and 7 bases lay outside the gene matches. CDR1 and CDR2 (germline): SQVTM, ANQGSEA. The CDR3 loop spans 13 amino acids. CDR3: CSAPGTKQETQYF. DNA of the CDR3: TGCAGCGCTCCCGGGACTAAACAAGAGACCCAGTACTTC. The full variable domain, rest sourced from reference TRBV29-1 and TRBJ2-5, is SAVISQKPSRDICQRGTSLTIQCQVDSQVTMMFWYRQQPGQSLTLIATANQGSEATYESGFVIDKFPISRPNLTFSTLTVSNMSPEDSSIYLCSAPGTKQETQYFGPGTRLLVL.

The sample holds a few counts of this clonotype. This rearrangement joins TRBV20-1 to TRBJ2-3; TRBD1 agrees at 8 bases. V gave up 8 bases and J gave up 5 bases; unmatched junction bases: 18. The V gene's germline CDR1 is DFQATT and CDR2 SNEGSKA (reference sequence). CDR3 length: 16 residues. CDR3 sequence: CSPKGPGTGGGDTQYF. CDR3 DNA sequence: TGCAGTCCAAAAGGCCCCGGGACAGGAGGGGGAGATACGCAGTATTTT.

Note on this clonotype: Compared with germline, one end of the junction differs, possibly owing to a read error. The chain links TRBV12-3 or TRBV12-4 to TRBJ2-3, with 7 nucleotides matching TRBD2. The CDR3 is 15 residues long. CDR3: CASSRTRGDGNTQYF. CDR3 nucleotide sequence: TGTGCCAGCAGTCGGACTAGAGGGGACGGAAATACGCAATATTTT.

A word on this clonotype: The conserved final phenylalanine or tryptophan is absent from the CDR3, which likely points to a read error. V and J are TRBV29-1 and TRBJ1-1; 7 nucleotides agree with TRBD1. CDR3 length equals 14 residues. V dropped 0 bases and J dropped 8; count of bases not matched to a gene: 9. The germline V gene has CDR1 SQVTM and CDR2 ANQGSEA. Here the CDR3 reads CSVEDWDRGPEAFC. The CDR3 bases are TGCAGCGTTGAAGATTGGGATAGGGGGCCCGAAGCTTTCTGT.

This clonotype has a handful of counts. V usage is TRBV20-1 and J usage is TRBJ2-7; TRBD1 matches at 7 bases. Germline trimming cut 6 bases from V and 3 bases from J; bases unmatched to any gene: 8. CDR1 and CDR2 from the germline V gene are DFQATT and SNEGSKA (reference sequence). The CDR3 covers 13 residues. Here the CDR3 reads CSAKQGSNYEQYF. CDR3 coding DNA: TGCAGTGCCAAACAGGGGTCCAACTACGAGCAGTACTTC.

The chain carries TRBV5-1 and TRBJ2-3, with 8 bases fitting TRBD2. With 0 bases clipped from V and 4 bases from J, the junction kept 13 bases outside the gene matches. CDR1 is SGHRS and CDR2 is YFSETQ in the germline V gene. The CDR3 runs to 18 residues. The CDR3 bases are TGCGCCAGCAGCTTGGATCAGGGACGAGCGGGAGCGGCAGATACGCAGTATTTT. Translation: CASSLDQGRAGAADTQYF.

Comment on this clonotype: Mismatch with germline at one junction end may stem from a read error. The chain is built from TRBV5-6 and TRBJ2-3, with D unclear. Germline CDR1 SGHDT, CDR2 YYEEEE. The CDR3 spans 15 residues. The chain's CDR3 is CASSLHQVSADTQYF. The DNA of the CDR3 is TGTGCCAGCAGCTTGCATCAGGTTTCGGCAGACACGCAGTATTTT.

This chain uses TRBV6-6 with TRBJ1-4; D is unresolved. This CDR3 has 12 amino acids. V gave up 2 bases and J gave up 10 bases, with 8 bases separating them. Germline V gene sequence: CDR1 MNHNY, CDR2 SVGAGI (reference sequence). This CDR3 is CASSYPDGKLFF. The CDR3 DNA is TGTGCCAGCAGTTACCCGGACGGAAAACTGTTTTTT.

This clonotype was recorded a few times. This chain connects TRBV29-1 to TRBJ1-1; D is unresolved. V shed 8 bases and J shed 4 bases, with 20 bases lying between them. The CDR3 length is 14 residues. CDR1 is SQVTM, CDR2 ANQGSEA, per germline. Here the CDR3 reads CSSEAAGWVTEAFF. For the CDR3, the DNA is TGCAGCAGTGAGGCAGCGGGGTGGGTCACTGAAGCTTTCTTT.

The chain recombines TRBV28 with TRBJ2-1; D is perhaps TRBD2 (6 bases). Trimming removed 6 bases from V and 4 bases from J, with 13 bases in between. In germline, CDR1 is MDHEN, CDR2 SYDVKM. The length of the CDR3 is 14 residues. CDR3 sequence reads: CASRTGTFYNEQFF. The CDR3 coding sequence is TGTGCCAGCAGGACCGGGACTTTTTACAATGAGCAGTTCTTC.

In the case of this clonotype: The junction does not match germline at one end; this may be a read error. This chain joins TRBV7-9 and TRBJ2-5; 7 bases are a match to TRBD1. The CDR3 runs 12 residues. The germline V gene has CDR1 SEHNR and CDR2 FQNEAQ (reference sequence). The CDR3 nucleotides are TGTGCCAGCAGCTCAGGGACCCCGGGACAGATTTTC. Its protein product is CASSSGTPGQIF.

A note on this clonotype: Sequence at one end of the junction differs from germline and may be a read error. The V and J genes are TRBV5-1 and TRBJ2-7, with D perhaps assigned TRBD1 or TRBD2 (6 bases each). The CDR3 contains 15 residues. Germline CDR1 and CDR2: SGHRS and YFSETQ. CDR3 sequence: CASSLNRDGGYERYF. The CDR3 nucleotides are TGCGCCAGCAGCCTTAACCGGGACGGGGGCTACGAGCGGTACTTC.

In its sample, this clonotype was seen a few times. The J gene is TRBJ2-7, the V gene TRBV9, with D possibly called TRBD1 or TRBD2 (6 bases each). The V gene lost 1 base and the J gene lost 4 bases, with 21 bases spanning the gap. The CDR3 loop spans 17 amino acids. The germline V gene encodes CDR1 SGDLS and CDR2 YYNGEE. CDR3 in DNA: TGTGCCAGCAGCGTATGTTTACGGGGGCCTTACCCTTACGAGCAGTACTTC. Its translation: CASSVCLRGPYPYEQYF.

A remark on this clonotype: At one end, the junction sequence differs from germline, possibly due to a read error. CDR3 in DNA: TGCGCCAACAGTGAGTCGGGGGGAGCGAGCACCGGGGAGCTGTTTTTT. Protein product: CANSESGGASTGELFF. V usage is TRBV10-1 and J usage is TRBJ2-2, with 7 positions matching TRBD2. Germline loops: CDR1 WNHNN, CDR2 SYGVQD (reference sequence). This CDR3 contains 16 residues.

In the case of this clonotype: Sequence at one end of the junction differs from germline and may be a read error. CDR3 sequence: CASSAYYEKRFF. CDR3 nucleotides: TGTGCCAGCAGTGCGTATTATGAAAAACGGTTTTTT. The chain carries TRBV6-1 and TRBJ1-4; D ambiguous. Germline-derived CDR1 and CDR2 are MNHNS and SASEGT. This CDR3 spans 12 amino acids.

The chain recombines TRBV4-2 with TRBJ2-1; tentative D call: TRBD1 (6 bases). The germline V and J ends were trimmed by 6 bases and 8 bases, with 14 bases remaining between them. This CDR3 has 13 residues. Germline CDR1 LGHNA, CDR2 YNFKEQ. CDR3 DNA sequence: TGTGCCAGCAGGCGGACAGTCCGGGATGAGCAGTTCTTC. It encodes CASRRTVRDEQFF.

The chain is built from TRBV6-1 and TRBJ2-1, with 13 bases lining up with TRBD2. The germline gives CDR1 MNHNS, CDR2 SASEGT. V lost 3 bases to trimming and J lost 9 bases; unmatched junction nucleotides: 8. This CDR3 region has 16 residues. In nucleotides, the CDR3 is TGTGCCAGCAGTGATCCACTAGCGGGAGGGCCCGGTGAGCAGTTCTTC. The encoded protein is CASSDPLAGGPGEQFF.

This clonotype was recorded a few times. The rearrangement joins TRBV7-3 to TRBJ2-5, with 10 positions matching TRBD2. The germline V gene has CDR1 SGHTA and CDR2 FQGTGA. The CDR3 has 11 residues. V lost 4 bases, J lost 12 bases, and 2 bases stayed unmatched. The CDR3 nucleotides read TGTGCCAGCAGCTCGGGACTAGCGAAGTACTTC. This gives the protein CASSSGLAKYF.

V and J are TRBV11-1 and TRBJ2-6, with 8 nucleotides matching TRBD1. Trimming took 5 bases from V and 2 from J; bases not matched to a gene: 8. The CDR3 covers 17 residues. The germline V gene has CDR1 SGHAT and CDR2 FQDESV (reference sequence). The DNA for the CDR3 is TGTGCCAGCAGCCCCTGGACAGGGTCCCCTGGGGCCAACGTCCTGACTTTC. This sequence encodes CASSPWTGSPGANVLTF.